These 5 T cell receptor beta chains came from one sample sequenced in a study of regulatory T cells in long-lasting Graves disease. The sample's time point: newly diagnosed GD, antithyroid drugs for less than 3 months. RNA isolated from PBMCs was used to make the TCR library. The authors built TCR beta libraries using iRepertoire HTBI primers and Arm-PCR of CDR3 regions. Using its own MiXCR run on the multiplex PCR reads, TCRdb lists one record per CDR3 protein. Altogether over 300,000 distinct CDR3 sequences are present, 15% to 17% being singletons, with the ten largest covering 20% to 25%. This sample comprised peripheral blood mononuclear cells (PBMCs), obtained at new diagnosis, from a patient treated with antithyroid drugs. The receptors were gathered from a female donor with Graves disease.

At least ten counts were recorded for this clonotype. V usage is TRBV2 and J usage is TRBJ1-2, with a possible D match to TRBD1 (5 bases). V was cut by 4 bases and J by 7 bases, with 13 bases left in between. This CDR3 comprises 13 residues. In germline, CDR1 is SNHLY, CDR2 FYNNEI. The CDR3 region has the DNA TGTGCCAGCAGTGCGACAGAAGCCTCTGGCTACACCTTC. Protein: CASSATEASGYTF.

At least ten counts were recorded for this clonotype. This rearrangement joins TRBV7-2 to TRBJ1-1; no clear D gene. CDR3 size: 12 residues. Germline V gene lookup returns CDR1 SGHTA and CDR2 FQGNSA. V was shortened by 6 bases and J by 5 bases, with 10 bases between the two germline ends. In DNA form, the CDR3 reads TGTGCCAGCAGATCCGCGAGGACTGAAGCTTTCTTT. This codes for CASRSARTEAFF.

This clonotype was recorded many times. The chain links TRBV7-9 to TRBJ2-3; perhaps TRBD1 as D (6 bases). The germline V gene has CDR1 SEHNR and CDR2 FQNEAQ (reference sequence). Trimming left V 7 bases short and J 10 bases short, with 15 bases between. This CDR3 has 12 amino acids. CDR3: CASTSDRIAQYF. The CDR3 DNA sequence: TGTGCCAGCACCTCGGACAGAATCGCGCAGTATTTT.

The chain links TRBV2 to TRBJ2-1; D possibly corresponds to TRBD1 (6 bases). The CDR3 runs 14 residues. The germline V gene has CDR1 SNHLY and CDR2 FYNNEI. The V end was cut by 4 bases, the J end by 4 bases, with 11 bases between. CDR3 region: CASSARGRYNEQFF. Here the CDR3 DNA reads TGTGCCAGCAGTGCCAGGGGACGTTACAATGAGCAGTTCTTC.

This clonotype was seen at least ten times. This rearrangement joins TRBV27 to TRBJ1-2, with TRBD1 matching 7 bases. This CDR3 has 13 amino acids. Germline V lookup: CDR1 MNHEY, CDR2 SMNVEV (reference sequence). The V and J ends lost 6 bases and 1 base, in that order; junction bases with no gene match: 2. CDR3 nucleotides: TGTGCCAGCAGAGGACAGGATAACTATGGCTACACCTTC. It translates to CASRGQDNYGYTF.